This TCR beta chain was identified during a study of cytomegalovirus exposure and HLA in healthy donors. Overall study findings and caveats: In vitro work confirmed that a few CMV-associated chains recognize CMV antigens. Data from an earlier analysis indicated that most TCR beta V segments were productive either about 87% or about 30% of the time.

A note on this clone: What it binds is unknown.

60 Vbeta and 13 Jbeta primers were used in PCR. Sequencing used immunoSEQ multiplex PCR; TCRdb keeps in-frame clones, though not all of them. This table has 100,000 or so clones, around 70% appearing once. In germline, CDR1 is SNHLY, CDR2 FYNNEI. V was clipped by 3 bases and J by 1 base, with 9 bases between them. CDR3 length: 14 amino acids. The sequence derives from a man aged 35 to 55 in good health and CMV-seronegative. Sequencing was done on a sample of PBMCs. This chain uses TRBV2 with TRBJ1-1, with D uncertain. The DNA of the CDR3 is TGTGCCAGCAGTGATCGGGCGGGGAACACTGAAGCTTTCTTT. It yields the protein CASSDRAGNTEAFF.